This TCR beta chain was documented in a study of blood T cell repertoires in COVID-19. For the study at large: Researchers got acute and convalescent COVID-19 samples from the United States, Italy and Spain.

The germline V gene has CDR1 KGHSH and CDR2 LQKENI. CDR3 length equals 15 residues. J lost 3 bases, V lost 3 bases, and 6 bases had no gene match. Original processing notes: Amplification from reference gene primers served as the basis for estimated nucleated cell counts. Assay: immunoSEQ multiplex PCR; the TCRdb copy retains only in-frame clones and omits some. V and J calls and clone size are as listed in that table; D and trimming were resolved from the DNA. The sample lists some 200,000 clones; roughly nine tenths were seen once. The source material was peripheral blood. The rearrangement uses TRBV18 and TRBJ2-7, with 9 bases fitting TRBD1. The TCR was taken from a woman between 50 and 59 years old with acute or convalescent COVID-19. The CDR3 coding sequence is TGTGCCAGCTCACCCACCGGGACAGGGATCTACGAGCAGTACTTC. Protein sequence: CASSPTGTGIYEQYF.